The rows below give T cell receptor beta chains drawn from one sample of a study of blood T cell repertoires in COVID-19. The table came from immunoSEQ multiplex PCR; TCRdb's copy has only in-frame clones and leaves some out. The profile covers about 50,000 clones, with about nine tenths appearing a single time and 6.5% taken by the ten largest. Sequencing input: peripheral blood. Source of these receptors: a man between 45 and 60 years old with active COVID-19. Both conserved end residues are part of each CDR3. The D gene is left open where the match is weak. Where a row states a size, it is once, few, many or the class of an expanded clone; other rows omit it.

d_call clone_size j_call v_call cdr3_aa cdr3_nt
TRBD1 - TRBJ2-5 TRBV10-1 CASSESKGAPETQYF TGCGCCAGCAGTGAGTCGAAGGGGGCTCCGGAGACCCAGTACTTC
- - TRBJ2-1 TRBV14 CASSPLQAPLMEQFF TGTGCCAGCAGCCCCTTGCAGGCCCCCCTTATGGAGCAGTTCTTC
- few TRBJ2-3 TRBV9 CASSVDLTDTQYF TGTGCCAGCAGCGTAGATCTAACAGATACGCAGTATTTT
TRBD1 - TRBJ1-1 TRBV9 CASSPGTGNTEAFF TGTGCCAGCAGCCCAGGGACAGGAAACACTGAAGCTTTCTTT
TRBD1 - TRBJ2-7 TRBV5-1 CASSGGQGEHEQYF TGCGCCAGCAGCGGCGGACAGGGTGAGCACGAGCAGTACTTC
- - TRBJ2-3 TRBV11-2 CASSLVGVFTDTQYF TGTGCCAGCAGCTTAGTAGGGGTTTTCACAGATACGCAGTATTTT
- - TRBJ2-3 TRBV24-1 CATSVGATDTQYF TGTGCCACCAGTGTGGGGGCGACAGATACGCAGTATTTT
- - TRBJ2-7 TRBV27 CASSPNRALGEQYF TGTGCCAGCAGTCCGAACAGGGCCCTGGGAGAGCAGTACTTC
TRBD2 - TRBJ2-2 TRBV29-1 CSAPREGRTGELFF TGCAGCGCCCCCCGGGAGGGCCGGACCGGGGAGCTGTTTTTT
TRBD1 - TRBJ1-2 TRBV6-5 CASSHRDSVYYGYTF TGTGCCAGCAGTCATAGGGACAGTGTATACTATGGCTACACCTTC
- - TRBJ1-5 TRBV2 CASGGLSRSNQPQHF TGTGCCAGCGGGGGCCTCTCACGGAGCAATCAGCCCCAGCATTTT
TRBD1 - TRBJ2-6 TRBV4-1 CASSQGLKDRANRSGANVLTF TGCGCCAGCAGCCAGGGCCTCAAGGACAGGGCCAACCGCTCTGGGGCCAACGTCCTGACTTTC
- - TRBJ2-5 TRBV9 CASSVGTDNQETQYF TGTGCCAGCAGCGTAGGGACAGACAATCAAGAGACCCAGTACTTC
- - TRBJ2-2 TRBV16 CASTKRRTVNTGELFF TGTGCCAGCACCAAGAGACGGACAGTGAACACCGGGGAGCTGTTTTTT
TRBD1 - TRBJ1-6 TRBV30 CAWRRDRGSPLHF TGTGCCTGGAGGCGGGACAGAGGATCACCCCTCCACTTT
TRBD2 once TRBJ2-5 TRBV9 CASSVGSGVSETQYF TGTGCCAGCAGCGTAGGCAGCGGGGTATCAGAGACCCAGTACTTC
TRBD2 - TRBJ2-1 TRBV11-2 CASSSRGSSEREQIDEQFF TGTGCCAGCAGCTCTAGGGGGAGTTCTGAGCGGGAGCAGATCGATGAGCAGTTCTTC
- - TRBJ1-6 TRBV4-3 CASSQEYAGASSSYNSPLHF TGCGCCAGCAGCCAAGAGTATGCAGGGGCCTCGAGCTCCTATAATTCACCCCTCCACTTT
- - TRBJ2-7 TRBV7-9 CASSSLETAYEQYF TGTGCCAGCAGCTCCCTCGAGACTGCCTACGAGCAGTACTTC
- - TRBJ2-5 TRBV5-1 CASSLDWWGAGSQETQYF TGCGCCAGCAGCTTGGACTGGTGGGGCGCAGGTTCCCAAGAGACCCAGTACTTC
TRBD2 - TRBJ2-5 TRBV7-6 CASSLSSGSVETQYF TGTGCCAGCAGCTTATCTAGCGGGAGTGTAGAGACCCAGTACTTC
- - TRBJ1-1 TRBV6-6 CASSRDSGETEAFF TGTGCCAGCAGTAGAGACAGTGGTGAGACTGAAGCTTTCTTT
TRBD2 - TRBJ2-1 TRBV7-2 CASSATSGIYNEQFF TGTGCCAGCAGCGCGACTAGCGGGATATACAATGAGCAGTTCTTC
TRBD1 - TRBJ1-2 TRBV4-2 CASSQPRQGRKRDSYGYTF TGTGCCAGCAGCCAACCGAGACAGGGACGGAAAAGGGATAGCTATGGCTACACCTTC
TRBD1 - TRBJ2-7 TRBV4-1 CASSQGPGQVIYEQYF TGCGCCAGCAGCCAAGGGCCGGGACAGGTGATCTACGAGCAGTACTTC
- - TRBJ1-2 TRBV4-2 CASSPNLLGPSTSLQGGSYGYTF TGTGCCAGCAGCCCAAATTTGCTCGGACCGTCCACCTCGTTACAAGGAGGTTCCTATGGCTACACCTTC
- - TRBJ2-5 TRBV4-1 CASSQSRGDQETQYF TGCGCCAGCAGCCAAAGCAGGGGGGATCAAGAGACCCAGTACTTC
TRBD2 - TRBJ2-1 TRBV7-9 CASSLEGTSGNNEQFF TGTGCCAGCAGCTTAGAAGGGACTAGCGGGAACAATGAGCAGTTCTTC
TRBD1 - TRBJ1-1 TRBV19 CASSIGGDRNTEAFF TGTGCCAGTAGTATAGGGGGGGACAGAAACACTGAAGCTTTCTTT
- - TRBJ2-1 TRBV5-6 CASTSYNEQFF TGTGCCAGCACCAGTTACAATGAGCAGTTCTTC
TRBD2 - TRBJ2-7 TRBV3-1/TRBV3-2 CASSPTYGGSYEQYF TGTGCCAGCAGCCCGACTTACGGGGGGTCCTACGAGCAGTACTTC
TRBD1 - TRBJ1-5 TRBV10-2 CASRDMGQYSNQPQHF TGCGCCAGCAGAGATATGGGACAGTATAGCAATCAGCCCCAGCATTTT
TRBD2 - TRBJ2-2 TRBV12-5 CASGLGSGRAGELFF TGTGCTAGTGGTTTGGGTAGCGGGAGGGCCGGGGAGCTGTTTTTT
- - TRBJ2-5 TRBV11-2 CASGVTATQYF TGTGCCAGCGGCGTGACTGCGACCCAGTACTTC
TRBD2 - TRBJ2-5 TRBV7-8 CASSPGSSGETQYF TGTGCCAGCAGCCCCGGGTCTAGCGGAGAGACCCAGTACTTC
- - TRBJ1-5 TRBV2 CASSGRGNQPQHF TGTGCCAGCAGTGGACGGGGCAATCAGCCCCAGCATTTT
- - TRBJ2-7 TRBV29-1 CSVGGGPYEQYF TGCAGCGTTGGGGGCGGCCCCTACGAGCAGTACTTC
- - TRBJ2-7 TRBV30 CAWSAGQTYEQYF TGTGCCTGGAGTGCAGGGCAAACCTACGAGCAGTACTTC
TRBD1 - TRBJ1-2 TRBV7-8 CASSLTGGAGGYTF TGTGCCAGCAGCTTAACAGGGGGCGCTGGTGGCTACACCTTC
TRBD1 - TRBJ1-3 TRBV11-3 CASSSGQGNTIYF TGTGCCAGCAGCTCGGGACAGGGGAACACCATATATTTT
TRBD1 - TRBJ1-2 TRBV27 CASSATGTGTLSRLGYTF TGTGCCAGTAGCGCGACCGGGACAGGGACCCTTTCGAGGCTAGGCTACACCTTC
- - TRBJ2-5 TRBV25-1 CAVALRAGGETQYF TGTGCTGTCGCGCTTCGGGCGGGCGGAGAGACCCAGTACTTC
- - TRBJ1-2 TRBV12-5 CASGLHRASYGYTF TGTGCTAGTGGTTTGCACAGGGCCTCATATGGCTACACCTTC
- once TRBJ1-3 TRBV12-3/TRBV12-4 CASSRGSGNTIYF TGTGCCAGCAGCAGAGGGTCTGGAAACACCATATATTTT
TRBD2 - TRBJ2-1 TRBV18 CASSPLLAGVHEQFF TGTGCCAGCTCACCGCTACTAGCGGGAGTCCATGAGCAGTTCTTC
TRBD2 once TRBJ2-3 TRBV9 CASSVGTSGVDTQYF TGTGCCAGCAGCGTAGGAACTAGCGGGGTCGATACGCAGTATTTT
- once TRBJ2-2 TRBV7-2 CASSFPEAGGELFF TGTGCCAGCAGCTTTCCCGAGGCTGGCGGGGAGCTGTTTTTT
TRBD1 - TRBJ2-7 TRBV2 CASSTEGTGYEQYF TGTGCCAGCAGCACAGAGGGGACAGGCTACGAGCAGTACTTC
- - TRBJ1-5 TRBV5-1 CASSLGETPNQPQHF TGCGCCAGCAGCTTGGGGGAGACACCCAATCAGCCCCAGCATTTT
- once TRBJ1-5 TRBV2 CASSSSLTAINQPQHF TGTGCCAGCAGTTCTTCCTTGACAGCTATTAATCAGCCCCAGCATTTT
- - TRBJ1-6 TRBV7-2 CASSPAGRLSPLHF TGTGCCAGCAGCCCCGCGGGCAGGTTATCACCCCTCCACTTT
- once TRBJ2-6 TRBV7-9 CASSLVGAGANVLTF TGTGCCAGCAGCTTAGTGGGAGCCGGGGCCAACGTCCTGACTTTC
TRBD2 - TRBJ2-7 TRBV4-1 CASSPGLAGDEQYF TGCGCCAGCAGTCCCGGACTAGCGGGAGACGAGCAGTACTTC